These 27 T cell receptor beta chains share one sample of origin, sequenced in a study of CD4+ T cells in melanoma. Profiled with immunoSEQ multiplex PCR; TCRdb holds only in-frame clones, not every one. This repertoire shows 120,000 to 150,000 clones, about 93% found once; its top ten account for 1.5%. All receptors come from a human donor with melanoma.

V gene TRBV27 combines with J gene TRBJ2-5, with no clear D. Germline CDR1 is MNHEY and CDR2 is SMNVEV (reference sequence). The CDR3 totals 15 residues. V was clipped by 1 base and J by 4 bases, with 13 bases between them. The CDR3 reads CASSLWAQERETQYF. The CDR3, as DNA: TGTGCCAGCAGTTTATGGGCGCAAGAGAGAGAGACCCAGTACTTC.

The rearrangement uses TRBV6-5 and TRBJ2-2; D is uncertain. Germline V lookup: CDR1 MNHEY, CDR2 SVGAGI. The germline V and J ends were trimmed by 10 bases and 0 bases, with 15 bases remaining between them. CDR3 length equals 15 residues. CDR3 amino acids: CAIYSWSSNTGELFF. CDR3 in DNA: TGTGCCATCTATAGTTGGTCCTCGAACACCGGGGAGCTGTTTTTT.

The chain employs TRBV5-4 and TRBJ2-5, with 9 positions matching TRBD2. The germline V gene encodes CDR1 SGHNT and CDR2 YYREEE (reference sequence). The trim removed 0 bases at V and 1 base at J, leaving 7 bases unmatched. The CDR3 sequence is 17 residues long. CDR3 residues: CASSLGGSGGSQETQYF. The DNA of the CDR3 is TGTGCCAGCAGCTTGGGGGGCAGCGGGGGGAGCCAAGAGACCCAGTACTTC.

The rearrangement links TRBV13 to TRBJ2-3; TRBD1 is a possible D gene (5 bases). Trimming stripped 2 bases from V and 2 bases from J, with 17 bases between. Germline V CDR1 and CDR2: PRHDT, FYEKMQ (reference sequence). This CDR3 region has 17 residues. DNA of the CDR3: TGTGCCAGCAGCTTAAGTATCTGGGGCGGTAACACAGATACGCAGTATTTT. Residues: CASSLSIWGGNTDTQYF.

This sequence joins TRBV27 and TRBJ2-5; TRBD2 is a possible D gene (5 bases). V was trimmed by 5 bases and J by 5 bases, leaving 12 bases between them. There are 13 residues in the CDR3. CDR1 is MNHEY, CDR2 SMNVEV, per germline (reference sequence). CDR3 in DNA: TGTGCCAGCAGTCCCGGACTGGGGGAGACCCAGTACTTC. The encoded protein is CASSPGLGETQYF.

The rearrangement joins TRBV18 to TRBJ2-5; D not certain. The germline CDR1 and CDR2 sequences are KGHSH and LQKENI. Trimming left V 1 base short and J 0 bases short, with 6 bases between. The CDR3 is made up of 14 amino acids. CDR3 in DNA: TGTGCCAGCTCACCACTCAAGTACCAAGAGACCCAGTACTTC. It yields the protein CASSPLKYQETQYF.

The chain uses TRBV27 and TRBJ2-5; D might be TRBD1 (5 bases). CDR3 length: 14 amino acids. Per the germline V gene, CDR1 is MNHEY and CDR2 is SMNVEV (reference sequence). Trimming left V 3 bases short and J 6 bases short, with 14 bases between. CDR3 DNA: TGTGCCAGCAGTTTGGACACGGATGGAAAGACCCAGTACTTC. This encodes CASSLDTDGKTQYF.

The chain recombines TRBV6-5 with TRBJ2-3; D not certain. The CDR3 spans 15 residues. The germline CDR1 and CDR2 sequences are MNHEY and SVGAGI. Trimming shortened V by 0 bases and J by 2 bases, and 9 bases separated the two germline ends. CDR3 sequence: CASSYSRANTDTQYF. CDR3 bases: TGTGCCAGCAGTTACTCGAGAGCGAACACAGATACGCAGTATTTT.

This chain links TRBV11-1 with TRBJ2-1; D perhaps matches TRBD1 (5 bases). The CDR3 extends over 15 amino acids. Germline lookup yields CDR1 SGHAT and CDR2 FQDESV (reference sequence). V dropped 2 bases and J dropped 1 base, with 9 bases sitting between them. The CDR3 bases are TGTGCCAGCAGCTTATTGCCAGGGTCCTACAATGAGCAGTTCTTC. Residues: CASSLLPGSYNEQFF.

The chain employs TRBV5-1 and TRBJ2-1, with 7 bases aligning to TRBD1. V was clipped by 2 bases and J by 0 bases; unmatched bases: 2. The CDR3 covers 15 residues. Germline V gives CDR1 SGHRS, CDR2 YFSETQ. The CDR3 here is CASSLGDSSYNEQFF. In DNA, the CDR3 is TGCGCCAGCAGCTTAGGGGACAGCTCCTACAATGAGCAGTTCTTC.

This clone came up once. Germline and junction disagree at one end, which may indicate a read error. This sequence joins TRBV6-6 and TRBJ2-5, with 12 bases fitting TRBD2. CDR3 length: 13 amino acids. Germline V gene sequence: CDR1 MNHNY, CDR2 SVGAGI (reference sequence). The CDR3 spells CASSSLTSGGLNF. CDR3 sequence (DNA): TGTGCCAGCAGTTCACTGACTAGCGGGGGCCTTAACTTC.

The CDR3 loop reads CASTLNTGELFF. DNA of the CDR3: TGTGCCAGCACATTGAACACCGGGGAGCTGTTTTTT. The V gene is TRBV2, the J gene TRBJ2-2; D is undetermined. Per germline, CDR1 SNHLY and CDR2 FYNNEI. The CDR3 is made up of 12 amino acids. The V and J ends lost 7 bases and 1 base respectively, with 4 bases between them. Full variable domain (remainder filled in from reference TRBV2 and TRBJ2-2): EPEVTQTPSHQVTQMGQEVILRCVPISNHLYFYWYRQILGQKVEFLVSFYNNEISEKSEIFDDQFSVERPDGSNFTLKIRSTKLEDSAMYFCASTLNTGELFFGEGSRLTVL.

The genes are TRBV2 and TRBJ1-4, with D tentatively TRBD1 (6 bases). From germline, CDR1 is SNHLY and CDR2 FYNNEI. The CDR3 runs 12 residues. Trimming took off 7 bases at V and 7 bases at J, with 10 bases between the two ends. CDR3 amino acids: CASTGDSEKLFF. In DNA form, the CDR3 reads TGTGCCAGCACAGGGGATAGTGAAAAACTGTTTTTT.

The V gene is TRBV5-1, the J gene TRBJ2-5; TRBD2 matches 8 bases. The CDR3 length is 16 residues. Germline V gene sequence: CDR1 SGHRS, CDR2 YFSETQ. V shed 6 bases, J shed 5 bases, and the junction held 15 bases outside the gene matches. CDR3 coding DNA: TGCGCCAGCACCACCACACCCCGGGGGGGCGGTGAGACCCAGTACTTC. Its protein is CASTTTPRGGGETQYF.

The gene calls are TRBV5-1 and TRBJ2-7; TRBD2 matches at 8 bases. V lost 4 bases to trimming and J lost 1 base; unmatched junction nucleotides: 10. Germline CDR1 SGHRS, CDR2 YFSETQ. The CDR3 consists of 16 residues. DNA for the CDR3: TGCGCCAGCAGCCGTGGGGCGGGGGGTGTTTCCTACGAGCAGTACTTC. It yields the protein CASSRGAGGVSYEQYF.

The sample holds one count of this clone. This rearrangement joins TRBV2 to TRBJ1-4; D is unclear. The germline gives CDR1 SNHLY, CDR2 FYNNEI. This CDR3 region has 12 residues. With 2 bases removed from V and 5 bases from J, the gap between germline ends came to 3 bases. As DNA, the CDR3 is TGTGCCAGCAGTGAACAGAATGAAAAACTGTTTTTT. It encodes CASSEQNEKLFF.

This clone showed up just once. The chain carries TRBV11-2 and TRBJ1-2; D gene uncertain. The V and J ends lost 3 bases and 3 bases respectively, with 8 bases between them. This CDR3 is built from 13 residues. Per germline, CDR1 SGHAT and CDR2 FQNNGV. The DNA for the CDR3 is TGTGCCAGCAGCTTCGGCACGGACTATGGCTACACCTTC. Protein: CASSFGTDYGYTF. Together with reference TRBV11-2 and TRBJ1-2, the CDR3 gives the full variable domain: EAGVAQSPRYKIIEKRQSVAFWCNPISGHATLYWYQQILGQGPKLLIQFQNNGVVDDSQLPKDRFSAERLKGVDSTLKIQPAKLEDSAVYLCASSFGTDYGYTFGSGTRLTVV.

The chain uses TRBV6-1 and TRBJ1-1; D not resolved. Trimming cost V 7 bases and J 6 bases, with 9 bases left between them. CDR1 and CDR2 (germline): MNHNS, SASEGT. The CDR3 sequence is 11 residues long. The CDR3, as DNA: TGTGCCAGCACGGGCAGACCTGAAGCTTTCTTT. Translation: CASTGRPEAFF.

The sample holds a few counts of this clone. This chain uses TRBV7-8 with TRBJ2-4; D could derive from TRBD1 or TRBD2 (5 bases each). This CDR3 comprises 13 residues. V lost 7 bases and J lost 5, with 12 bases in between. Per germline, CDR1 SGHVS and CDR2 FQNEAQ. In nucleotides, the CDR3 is TGTGCCAGCAACCCGGGGCCCGAAAACATTCAGTACTTC. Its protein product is CASNPGPENIQYF.

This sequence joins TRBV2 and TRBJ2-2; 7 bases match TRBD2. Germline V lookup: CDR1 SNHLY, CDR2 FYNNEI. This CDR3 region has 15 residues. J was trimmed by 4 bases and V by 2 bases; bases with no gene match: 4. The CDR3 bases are TGTGCCAGCAGTGAAAGACTAGCAACCACCGGGGAGCTGTTTTTT. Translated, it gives CASSERLATTGELFF.

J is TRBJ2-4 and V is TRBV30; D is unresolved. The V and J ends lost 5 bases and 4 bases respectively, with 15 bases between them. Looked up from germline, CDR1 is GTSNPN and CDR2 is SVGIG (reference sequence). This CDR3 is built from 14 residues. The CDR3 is CAWARGLTKNIQYF. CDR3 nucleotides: TGTGCCTGGGCGCGAGGTCTAACTAAAAACATTCAGTACTTC. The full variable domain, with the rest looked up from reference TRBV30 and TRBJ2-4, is SQTIHQWPATLVQPVGSPLSLECTVEGTSNPNLYWYRQAAGRGLQLLFYSVGIGQISSEVPQNLSASRPQDRQFILSSKKLLLSDSGFYLCAWARGLTKNIQYFGAGTRLSVL.

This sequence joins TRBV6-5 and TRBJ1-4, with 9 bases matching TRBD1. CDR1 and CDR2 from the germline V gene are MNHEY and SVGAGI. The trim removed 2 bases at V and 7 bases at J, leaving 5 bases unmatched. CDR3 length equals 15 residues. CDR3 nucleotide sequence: TGTGCCAGCAGTTACATACAGGGGGCCGGTGAAAAACTGTTTTTT. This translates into CASSYIQGAGEKLFF.

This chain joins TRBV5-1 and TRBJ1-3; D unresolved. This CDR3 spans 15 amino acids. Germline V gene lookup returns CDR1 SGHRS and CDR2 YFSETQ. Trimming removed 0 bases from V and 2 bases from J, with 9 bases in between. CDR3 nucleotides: TGCGCCAGCAGCTTGGGGGCTCCCGCTGGAAACACCATATATTTT. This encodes CASSLGAPAGNTIYF. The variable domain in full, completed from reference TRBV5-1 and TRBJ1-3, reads KAGVTQTPRYLIKTRGQQVTLSCSPISGHRSVSWYQQTPGQGLQFLFEYFSETQRNKGNFPGRFSGRQFSNSRSEMNVSTLELGDSALYLCASSLGAPAGNTIYFGEGSWLTVV.

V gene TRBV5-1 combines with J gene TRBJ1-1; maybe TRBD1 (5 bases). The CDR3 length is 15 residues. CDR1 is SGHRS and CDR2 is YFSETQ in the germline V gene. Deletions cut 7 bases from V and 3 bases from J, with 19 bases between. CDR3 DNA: TGCGCCAGCCGAACCGGGAGTGGGGCAGACACTGAAGCTTTCTTT. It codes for CASRTGSGADTEAFF.

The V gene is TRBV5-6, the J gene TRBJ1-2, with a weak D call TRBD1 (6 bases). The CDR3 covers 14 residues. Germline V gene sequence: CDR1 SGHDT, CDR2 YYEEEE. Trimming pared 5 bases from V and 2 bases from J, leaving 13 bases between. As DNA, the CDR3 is TGTGCCAGCAGAATGAGGGGGAGGAACTATGGCTACACCTTC. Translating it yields CASRMRGRNYGYTF. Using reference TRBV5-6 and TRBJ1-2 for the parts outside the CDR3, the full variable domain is DAGVTQSPTHLIKTRGQQVTLRCSPKSGHDTVSWYQQALGQGPQFIFQYYEEEERQRGNFPDRFSGHQFPNYSSELNVNALLLGDSALYLCASRMRGRNYGYTFGSGTRLTVV.

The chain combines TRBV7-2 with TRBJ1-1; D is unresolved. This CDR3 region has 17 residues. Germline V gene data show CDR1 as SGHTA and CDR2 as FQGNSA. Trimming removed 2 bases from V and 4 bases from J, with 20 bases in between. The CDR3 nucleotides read TGTGCCAGCAGCTTAAGTGGAGCAGGCAGGATGGGCACTGAAGCTTTCTTT. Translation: CASSLSGAGRMGTEAFF.

The CDR3 bases are TGTGCCAGCAGCTTAGCCACAAGTTACCAAGAGACCCAGTACTTC. Its protein product is CASSLATSYQETQYF. The genes are TRBV11-3 and TRBJ2-5; D gene uncertain. Trimming stripped 1 base from V and 0 bases from J, with 9 bases between. Germline CDR1 is SGHNT and CDR2 is YENEEA. This CDR3 region has 15 residues.